These T cell receptor beta chains were read from a single sample in a study of neurological immune-mediated disorders. TCRdb itself ran the 5' RACE reads through MiXCR, one entry per CDR3 protein. This sample has approximately 66,000 distinct CDR3 sequences, with 3% to 4% found just once. Specimen: PBMCs. These receptors were collected from a man aged 40-49 years with multiple sclerosis. CDR3s include the opening cysteine and the closing phenylalanine or tryptophan. Each record gives: CDR3 length, clone size, V gene, J gene, D gene, CDR3 DNA, CDR3 protein. The D gene is left open where the match is weak. Sizes are listed as once, few or many counts, or a class when the clone is expanded.

>17|many|TRBV12-3/TRBV12-4|TRBJ1-5|TRBD1
TGTGCCAGCAGTTTACTGATCGACAGGGTAGGGGGTCAGCCCCAGCATTTT
CASSLLIDRVGGQPQHF
>12|many|TRBV20-1|TRBJ2-2|.
TGCAGTGCTAGAGACAACACCGGGGAGCTGTTTTTT
CSARDNTGELFF
>13|many|TRBV3-1|TRBJ1-1|.
TGTGCCAGCAGCCTGTCATTGAACACTGAAGCTTTCTTT
CASSLSLNTEAFF
>15|many|TRBV29-1|TRBJ1-1|TRBD1
TGCAGCGTTGGGGGGACAGGCGATGTGAACACTGAAGCTTTCTTT
CSVGGTGDVNTEAFF
>12|many|TRBV5-4|TRBJ2-1|.
TGTGCCAGCAGCCTAGATCGGGATGAGCAGTTCTTC
CASSLDRDEQFF
>20|few|TRBV7-2|TRBJ2-1|TRBD2
TGTGCCAGCAGCCCAATACTAGCGGGGAGAGTGAGTAGCTCCTACAATGAGCAGTTCTTC
CASSPILAGRVSSSYNEQFF
>17|many|TRBV20-1|TRBJ2-1|.
TGCAGTGCTAGAGGTGCAAGCGGCCAGAGCTCCTACAATGAGCAGTTCTTC
CSARGASGQSSYNEQFF
>14|many|TRBV10-3|TRBJ2-7|TRBD2
TGTGCCATCAGTGAGACTAGCGGGGGCTACGAGCAGTACTTC
CAISETSGGYEQYF
>12|many|TRBV29-1|TRBJ2-5|.
TGCAGCGTTGGACGGGGCGGGGAGACCCAGTACTTC
CSVGRGGETQYF
>15|many|TRBV12-3/TRBV12-4|TRBJ2-7|.
TGTGCCAGCAGGGATAGCCTGAGTACTACCTACGAGCAGTACTTC
CASRDSLSTTYEQYF
>15|many|TRBV25-1|TRBJ1-3|.
TGTGCCAGCAGTAACCAGGGCTCCTCTGGAAACACCATATATTTT
CASSNQGSSGNTIYF
>12|many|TRBV12-3/TRBV12-4|TRBJ1-2|.
TGTGCCAGCAGTCAACATGGCTATGGCTACACCTTC
CASSQHGYGYTF
>14|many|TRBV20-1|TRBJ2-1|TRBD1
TGCAGTGCTGGAGACAGGGGCTTCTACAATGAGCAGTTCTTC
CSAGDRGFYNEQFF
>13|many|TRBV12-3/TRBV12-4|TRBJ1-1|.
TGTGCCAGCAGTTTCTTTGTGGCGGAGGAGGCTTTCTTT
CASSFFVAEEAFF
>16|many|TRBV15|TRBJ2-3|TRBD2
TGTGCCACCAGCAGAGAGGCTAGCGGTGTTGCAGATACGCAGTATTTT
CATSREASGVADTQYF
>15|many|TRBV12-3/TRBV12-4|TRBJ2-7|.
TGTGCCAGCAGTTTCCCCCGCGGTGGCCTAGGCGAGCAGTACTTC
CASSFPRGGLGEQYF
>10|many|TRBV29-1|TRBJ2-1|.
TGCAGCGTTCTAGCGAATGAGCAGTTCTTC
CSVLANEQFF
>16|many|TRBV5-1|TRBJ2-2|TRBD2
TGCGCCAGCAGCCCCGGACTAGCGGGCAGGACCGGGGAGCTGTTTTTT
CASSPGLAGRTGELFF
>15|many|TRBV27|TRBJ1-2|.
TGTGCCAGCAGTTTATCCCAACGAGGTTTCTATGGCTACACCTTC
CASSLSQRGFYGYTF
>14|many|TRBV5-1|TRBJ1-2|.
TGCGCCAGCGGCGAGGGGGGGACTAACTATGGCTACACCTTC
CASGEGGTNYGYTF
>14|many|TRBV11-2|TRBJ2-1|TRBD1
TGTGCCAGCTCCCGGGACAGGACCACCAATGAGCAGTTCTTC
CASSRDRTTNEQFF
>15|many|TRBV11-2|TRBJ2-5|TRBD1
TGTGCCAGCAGCAAAGCGGGACAGGGGTGGGAGACCCAGTACTTC
CASSKAGQGWETQYF
>12|many|TRBV6-6|TRBJ1-1|.
TGTGCCAGCAGTTACCTGGACACTGAAGCTTTCTTT
CASSYLDTEAFF
>12|few|TRBV19|TRBJ2-1|.
TGTGCCAGTAGTATTATCCGGGATGAGCAGTTCTTC
CASSIIRDEQFF
>13|many|TRBV5-1|TRBJ1-1|.
TGCGCCAGCAGGGCTGGGGAGAACACTGAAGCTTTCTTT
CASRAGENTEAFF
>13|many|TRBV29-1|TRBJ2-7|TRBD1
TGCAGCGTTGGACAGGGGCGCATCTACGAGCAGTACTTC
CSVGQGRIYEQYF
>14|many|TRBV12-3/TRBV12-4|TRBJ2-5|.
TGTGCCAGCAGTTTGGAGGGCGAAAGGGAGACCCAGTACTTC
CASSLEGERETQYF
>14|many|TRBV7-9|TRBJ2-3|.
TGTGCCAGCAGCTTAGGGGGGGCAACAGATACGCAGTATTTT
CASSLGGATDTQYF
>16|many|TRBV4-2|TRBJ2-7|.
TGTGCCAGCAGCCAAGTCGTAGCGGTGAGCTCCTACGAGCAGTACTTC
CASSQVVAVSSYEQYF